The 24 T cell receptor beta chains reported below all come from one sample, sequenced in a study of CD8+ T cells in alopecia areata. RNA was isolated and reverse transcribed to cDNA, the sequencing template. The table came from immunoSEQ multiplex PCR; TCRdb's copy has only in-frame clones and leaves some out. The data show fewer than 250,000 clones, less than 50% seen once. The treatment was: oral pan-JAK inhibitor, 5-10 mg twice daily. Here the sequenced sample was CD4+ T cells sorted from blood, taken around week 36, from a patient treated with tofacitinib. All receptors derive from a human donor with alopecia areata.

The chain is built from TRBV11-2 and TRBJ2-1, with 7 bases matching TRBD1. The CDR3 has 14 residues. Trimming at V came to 5 bases and at J to 3 bases, leaving 4 bases not matched to a gene. Germline V gene sequence: CDR1 SGHAT, CDR2 FQNNGV. CDR3 loop: CASSPDRVYNEQFF. The CDR3 DNA reads as TGTGCCAGCAGCCCCGACAGGGTCTACAATGAGCAGTTCTTC. Drawing the rest from reference TRBV11-2 and TRBJ2-1, the complete variable domain is EAGVAQSPRYKIIEKRQSVAFWCNPISGHATLYWYQQILGQGPKLLIQFQNNGVVDDSQLPKDRFSAERLKGVDSTLKIQPAKLEDSAVYLCASSPDRVYNEQFFGPGTRLTVL.

The CDR3 DNA sequence: TGTGCCAGCAGTGAATATACAGGGCCCAACTCTGGGGCCAACGTCCTGACTTTC. This translates into CASSEYTGPNSGANVLTF. The chain uses TRBV25-1 and TRBJ2-6, with D maybe TRBD1 (6 bases). The CDR3 contains 18 residues. Trimming removed 0 bases at V and 0 bases at J, with 12 bases between. CDR1 and CDR2 (germline): MGHDK, SYGVNS.

This clone was counted between two and nine times. The chain recombines TRBV23-1 with TRBJ1-5; 10 positions agree with TRBD1. TRBV23-1 is designated an ORF whose function remains uncertain. This CDR3 contains 18 residues. Trimming at V came to 4 bases and at J to 2 bases, leaving 11 bases not matched to a gene. This CDR3 reads CASSPLTGGRGGNQPQHF. The CDR3 DNA follows: TGCGCCAGCAGTCCCCTGACAGGGGGCCGGGGTGGCAATCAGCCCCAGCATTTT.

The J gene is TRBJ2-1, the V gene TRBV5-1, with 12 bases matching TRBD2. V was clipped by 3 bases and J by 4 bases; unmatched bases: 5. There are 16 residues in the CDR3. Germline V CDR1 and CDR2: SGHRS, YFSETQ. The CDR3 protein is CASSSPTSGGYNEQFF. As DNA, the CDR3 is TGCGCCAGCAGCTCGCCAACTAGCGGGGGGTACAATGAGCAGTTCTTC.

This chain joins TRBV30 and TRBJ2-2; D remains unclear. The germline V gene has CDR1 GTSNPN and CDR2 SVGIG (reference sequence). This CDR3 region has 12 residues. Trimming took 5 bases from V and 5 from J, leaving 9 bases between them. The CDR3 DNA is TGTGCCTGGGGGATAGAAACCGGGGAGCTGTTTTTT. The encoded protein is CAWGIETGELFF.

The rearrangement links TRBV6-6 to TRBJ1-1; a weak D match, TRBD1 (6 bases). Germline-derived CDR1 and CDR2 are MNHNY and SVGAGI (reference sequence). CDR3 length: 13 amino acids. Trimming removed 6 bases from V and 2 bases from J, with 10 bases in between. The CDR3 nucleotides read TGTGCCAGCAGGCAACAGGGCAACACTGAAGCTTTCTTT. As protein: CASRQQGNTEAFF.

This clone was observed a handful of times. The J gene is TRBJ2-3, the V gene TRBV9; D is perhaps TRBD2 (6 bases). Trimming removed 2 bases from V and 2 bases from J, with 9 bases in between. Germline CDR1 and CDR2: SGDLS and YYNGEE. CDR3 length: 14 residues. In nucleotides, the CDR3 is TGTGCCAGCAGCGTCACTAGCCCCACAGATACGCAGTATTTT. Amino acid sequence: CASSVTSPTDTQYF.

As to this clone: The identical CDR3 is also encoded by other nucleotide sequences in the sample. The CDR3 reads CSVVRGPYEQYF. In nucleotides, the CDR3 is TGCAGCGTTGTTAGGGGCCCCTACGAGCAGTACTTC. The V gene is TRBV29-1, the J gene TRBJ2-7; maybe TRBD1 (5 bases). The V gene's germline CDR1 is SQVTM and CDR2 ANQGSEA. V was clipped by 4 bases and J by 2 bases, with 9 bases between them. The CDR3 spans 12 residues.

This sequence joins TRBV10-3 and TRBJ2-5; tentatively, D is TRBD1 or TRBD2 (5 bases each). Germline values: CDR1 ENHRY, CDR2 SYGVKD. V gave up 7 bases and J gave up 0 bases, with 12 bases separating them. CDR3 length equals 14 residues. The CDR3 sequence is CAITRDANQETQYF. The DNA for the CDR3 is TGTGCCATCACTAGGGACGCAAACCAAGAGACCCAGTACTTC.

This clone has more than one count but fewer than ten. The genes are TRBV6-5 and TRBJ2-1; D is possibly TRBD2 (6 bases). V dropped 10 bases and J dropped 6 bases, with 10 bases sitting between them. Germline V gives CDR1 MNHEY, CDR2 SVGAGI. This CDR3 comprises 11 residues. The DNA of the CDR3 is TGTGCCACCACGGGGGTCAATGAGCAGTTCTTC. Its translation is CATTGVNEQFF.

The rearrangement links TRBV30 to TRBJ1-2; D unresolved. Germline lookup yields CDR1 GTSNPN and CDR2 SVGIG (reference sequence). Between the trimmed V and J ends, which lost 2 bases and 2 bases, there was a span of 9 bases. The CDR3 is made up of 13 amino acids. DNA of the CDR3: TGTGCCTGGAGTAGGGAAATAAACTATGGCTACACCTTC. Its translation: CAWSREINYGYTF.

The chain combines TRBV5-1 with TRBJ2-2, with 11 bases that match TRBD2. V shed 4 bases, J shed 5 bases, and the junction held 7 bases outside the gene matches. Germline V gene lookup returns CDR1 SGHRS and CDR2 YFSETQ. The CDR3 length is 16 residues. The CDR3 coding sequence is TGCGCCAGCAGCGCACTAGCGGGAGTAAATACCGGGGAGCTGTTTTTT. This encodes CASSALAGVNTGELFF. The entire variable domain, with the rest obtained from reference TRBV5-1 and TRBJ2-2, is as follows: KAGVTQTPRYLIKTRGQQVTLSCSPISGHRSVSWYQQTPGQGLQFLFEYFSETQRNKGNFPGRFSGRQFSNSRSEMNVSTLELGDSALYLCASSALAGVNTGELFFGEGSRLTVL.

The chain carries TRBV25-1 and TRBJ1-1; D unresolved. Per germline, CDR1 MGHDK and CDR2 SYGVNS. The CDR3 sequence is 14 residues long. V gave up 8 bases and J gave up 5 bases, with 18 bases separating them. The CDR3 sequence: CASQGWGIRTEAFF. CDR3 nucleotides: TGTGCCAGCCAAGGGTGGGGTATTAGGACTGAAGCTTTCTTT. The entire variable domain, with the rest obtained from reference TRBV25-1 and TRBJ1-1, is as follows: EADIYQTPRYLVIGTGKKITLECSQTMGHDKMYWYQQDPGMELHLIHYSYGVNSTEKGDLSSESTVSRIRTEHFPLTLESARPSHTSQYLCASQGWGIRTEAFFGQGTRLTVV.

The table lists this clone with a few counts. V gene TRBV27 combines with J gene TRBJ1-5; TRBD1 matches at 10 bases. V trimming: 5 bases; J trimming: 5 bases; junction bases outside the gene matches: 9. The germline V gene has CDR1 MNHEY and CDR2 SMNVEV (reference sequence). The CDR3 spans 16 residues. CDR3 sequence: CASSKTGGGLYQPQHF. CDR3 nucleotides: TGTGCCAGCAGTAAGACAGGGGGCGGTCTTTATCAGCCCCAGCATTTT.

This clone was seen a handful of times. The V gene is TRBV30, the J gene TRBJ2-6; 9 nucleotides line up with TRBD1. The CDR3 has 16 amino acids. Trimming removed 1 base from V and 2 bases from J; junction bases left unmatched: 3. CDR1 and CDR2 (germline): GTSNPN, SVGIG (reference sequence). The CDR3 DNA follows: TGTGCCTGGAGTGGACAGGGGGGAGCTGGGGCCAACGTCCTGACTTTC. As protein: CAWSGQGGAGANVLTF.

This clone was counted a few times. The chain uses TRBV7-2 and TRBJ2-3, with 9 nucleotides matching TRBD2. The V gene's germline CDR1 is SGHTA and CDR2 FQGNSA. CDR3 length: 16 amino acids. Trimming took 4 bases from V and 3 from J; bases not matched to a gene: 8. This chain's CDR3 is CASSSGTSMATDTQYF. Written as DNA, the CDR3 is TGTGCCAGCAGCTCTGGGACTAGCATGGCTACAGATACGCAGTATTTT.

The CDR3 reads CASSPNRDSEAFF. The CDR3 DNA follows: TGTGCCAGCTCACCCAACAGGGATTCTGAAGCTTTCTTT. The gene calls are TRBV18 and TRBJ1-1; D is possibly TRBD1 (6 bases). Trimming removed 3 bases at V and 6 bases at J, with 11 bases between. The CDR3 runs to 13 residues. Germline CDR1 and CDR2: KGHSH and LQKENI.

V usage is TRBV7-9 and J usage is TRBJ2-3; 8 bases line up with TRBD2. Unmatched junction bases numbered 12, after V lost 4 bases and J lost 6 bases. The CDR3 is 16 amino acids. CDR1 and CDR2 from the germline V gene are SEHNR and FQNEAQ (reference sequence). CDR3: CASSSLGAGGGDTQYF. CDR3 nucleotides: TGTGCCAGCAGCTCCCTCGGTGCGGGAGGAGGGGATACGCAGTATTTT.

This clone occurred a few times. The chain couples TRBV6-5 to TRBJ1-2; D is ambiguous. Looked up from germline, CDR1 is MNHEY and CDR2 is SVGAGI. The CDR3 has 14 amino acids. Between the trimmed V and J ends, which lost 0 bases and 3 bases, there was a span of 8 bases. Written as DNA, the CDR3 is TGTGCCAGCAGTTACTCGTGGGCGGACTATGGCTACACCTTC. This encodes CASSYSWADYGYTF.

The J gene is TRBJ1-5, the V gene TRBV6-5; D remains unclear. This CDR3 has 13 amino acids. Germline CDR1 is MNHEY and CDR2 is SVGAGI. V gave up 4 bases and J gave up 0 bases, with 4 bases separating them. The CDR3: CASSSYSNQPQHF. For the CDR3, the DNA is TGTGCCAGCAGTTCTTATAGCAATCAGCCCCAGCATTTT.

For the CDR3, the DNA is TGTGCCAGCAGTGGACGACAGGGGACCTATGGCTACACCTTC. Residues: CASSGRQGTYGYTF. The rearrangement links TRBV2 to TRBJ1-2; 8 bases are shared with TRBD1. CDR1 SNHLY and CDR2 FYNNEI come from the germline V gene. V was pared by 4 bases and J by 4 bases, with 5 bases of the junction left unmatched. The CDR3 extends over 14 amino acids.

The rearrangement joins TRBV29-1 to TRBJ2-1; 12 positions match TRBD2. Germline-derived CDR1 and CDR2 are SQVTM and ANQGSEA. The CDR3 has 14 residues. Trimming removed 6 bases from V and 10 bases from J; junction bases left unmatched: 10. The CDR3 spells CSVSGTSGRGEQFF. The CDR3 DNA follows: TGCAGCGTCTCCGGGACTAGCGGGCGGGGGGAGCAGTTCTTC.

The gene calls are TRBV18 and TRBJ2-6; D is unclear. The V end lost 5 bases, the J end lost 0 bases, and 8 bases lay between the germline ends. The CDR3 is 15 amino acids. Per germline, CDR1 KGHSH and CDR2 LQKENI. The chain's CDR3 is CASSFSFSGANVLTF. CDR3 nucleotides: TGTGCCAGCTCATTTTCATTCTCTGGGGCCAACGTCCTGACTTTC.

This clone was counted a few times. This chain links TRBV19 with TRBJ1-1, with D possibly matching TRBD1 (6 bases). The CDR3 loop spans 16 amino acids. CDR1 LNHDA and CDR2 SQIVND come from the germline V gene (reference sequence). Trimming cost V 3 bases and J 3 bases, with 17 bases left between them. The CDR3 DNA follows: TGTGCCAGTAGTATGGTACAGGGATACTTCTACACTGAAGCTTTCTTT. Its protein is CASSMVQGYFYTEAFF.